The following is a T cell receptor beta chain sequence with its context. Antigen unknown. The source of the sample is a study of post-analysis software for immune sequencing data. Study-wide context: Relapsing-remitting, secondary progressive and progressive-relapsing forms made up the multiple sclerosis disease courses.

Trimming left V 0 bases short and J 1 base short, with 9 bases between. The germline V gene has CDR1 SGDLS and CDR2 YYNGEE. The CDR3 loop spans 15 amino acids. Study outcomes and limitations: There was significantly lower normalized Chao1 diversity in multiple sclerosis patients than in controls. Samples made in the same batch grouped tightly together by F measure. With TRBV5-6, TRBV5-1 and TRBV20-1 included, about five TRBV segments were more frequent in patients than in controls.

Incorporated into the TCR beta cDNA libraries were unique molecular identifiers, which served to reduce PCR and sequencing biases. Roughly 490,000 cDNA molecules came from about 1 to 10 million T cells. TCRdb analysed the PCR reads with MiXCR anew, one entry per CDR3 protein. This table has hundreds of thousands of distinct CDR3 sequences, around 64% appearing once. The sequence was collected from a girl aged 2-10 years with multiple sclerosis. The sample consisted of blood. This chain links TRBV9 with TRBJ2-3; D ambiguous. The CDR3 sequence is CASSVAAARTDTQYF. The CDR3 region has the DNA TGTGCCAGCAGCGTAGCCGCGGCCCGCACAGATACGCAGTATTTT.